This T cell receptor beta chain comes out of a study of CD8+ T cells in alopecia areata. Overall study results and limits: Patients showed less clear TCR sequence sharing than mice, possibly partly because of HLA diversity. Elevated clonality characterized lesional scalp relative to normal scalp, particularly in alopecia totalis/universalis. Sequencing of scalp samples also captures resident alphabeta T cells of normal skin.

Turning to this clone: Its antigen is unknown.

PBMCs provided sorted CD4+ and CD8+ T cells. As the sequencing template, cDNA was produced by extracting RNA and reverse transcribing it. Sequencing was performed with immunoSEQ multiplex PCR; in TCRdb, only in-frame clones are kept and a portion is missing. The table lists more than 95,000 clones, 55% to 70% of them singletons. Source material: CD4+ T cells sorted from blood. The clonotype was recovered from a human donor in good health.

CDR3 nucleotide sequence: TGCAGCGTCTCAGATACGCAGTATTTT. This codes for CSVSDTQYF. V and J are TRBV29-1 and TRBJ2-3; the D is unclear. The CDR3 contains 9 residues. Between the trimmed V and J ends, which lost 6 bases and 4 bases, there was a span of 2 bases. Per the germline V gene, CDR1 is SQVTM and CDR2 is ANQGSEA.